This TCR beta chain was sequenced for a study of cytomegalovirus exposure and HLA in healthy donors. It was with 60 Vbeta and 13 Jbeta primers that the PCR ran. The data were produced by immunoSEQ multiplex PCR, yet TCRdb's version contains in-frame clones alone and is incomplete. The data show 150,000 to 200,000 clones, approximately 78% seen once. Germline V CDR1 and CDR2: SGHTA, FQGNSA. CDR3 length equals 16 residues. V was trimmed by 4 bases and J by 5 bases, leaving 20 bases between them. This clone was picked up a small number of times. Its antigen is unidentified. General study points: The classifier, whose performance was assessed in both the original and validation cohorts, reportedly diagnosed cytomegalovirus status with high specificity and sensitivity.

The sequence derives from a male donor in good health and CMV-seropositive. The specimen was PBMCs. The V call is TRBV7-2, the J call TRBJ2-5, with D perhaps matching TRBD1 (5 bases). The CDR3: CASSSGSAGFIETQYF. The CDR3 DNA is TGTGCCAGCAGCTCAGGGTCGGCAGGGTTTATTGAGACCCAGTACTTC.